This paragraph covers one T cell receptor (beta chain) sequence. Each CDR3 protein gets one entry after TCRdb re-called the reads with MiXCR. The data contain hundreds of thousands of distinct CDR3 sequences, 15% to 20% of them seen just once; the ten biggest clones take up approximately 10%. The data were taken from a study of T cell repertoires in cytomegalovirus infection. Study as a whole: Matching HLA type and CMV infection were both indicated by public TCR beta signatures.

There are 17 residues in the CDR3. The V gene's germline CDR1 is KGHDR and CDR2 SFDVKD. The J segment lost 1 base and the V segment lost 1 base, leaving 3 bases of the junction unmatched. This receptor was obtained from a human donor in good health (CMV status not recorded). Some clones in this sample may be carry-over from other donors' samples. Material for sequencing was PBMCs. This chain joins TRBV24-1 and TRBJ2-3, with 11 positions matching TRBD2. The CDR3 DNA sequence: TGTGCCACCAGTGATTTACCGGGACTAGCGGGCACAGATACGCAGTATTTT. As protein: CATSDLPGLAGTDTQYF.